The rows below give T cell receptor beta chains drawn from one sample of a study of cytomegalovirus exposure and HLA in healthy donors. The data were produced by immunoSEQ multiplex PCR, yet TCRdb's version contains in-frame clones alone and is incomplete. The sample consists of some 150,000 clones, less than 85% of them appearing once. What was sequenced was PBMCs. The receptors were sampled from a man between 40 and 49 years old in good health and CMV-seronegative. CDR3s include the opening cysteine and the closing phenylalanine or tryptophan. Fields, in order: V gene, D gene, J gene, clone size, CDR3 protein, CDR3 DNA. The D gene is left open where the match is weak. Not all rows give a size; the values are once, few, many and, for expanded clones, a class.

V: TRBV7-9; D: TRBD2; J: TRBJ2-6; size: .; CDR3: CASSGTNSGANVLTF; DNA: TGTGCCAGCAGCGGGACTAACTCTGGGGCCAACGTCCTGACTTTC
V: TRBV4-1; D: TRBD1; J: TRBJ1-1; size: .; CDR3: CASSRWDSGNTEAFF; DNA: TGCGCCAGCAGCCGATGGGACAGCGGTAACACTGAAGCTTTCTTT
V: TRBV20-1; D: .; J: TRBJ1-1; size: .; CDR3: CSAPRGVLNSF; DNA: TGCAGTGCTCCTCGGGGGGTCCTCAACAGTTTT
V: TRBV2; D: TRBD1; J: TRBJ2-2; size: .; CDR3: CASSEAGQGPNTGELFF; DNA: TGTGCCAGCAGTGAAGCGGGACAGGGTCCTAACACCGGGGAGCTGTTTTTT
V: TRBV19; D: TRBD2; J: TRBJ2-5; size: .; CDR3: CASRRGELAGAETQYF; DNA: TGTGCCAGTAGAAGGGGTGAACTAGCGGGGGCTGAGACCCAGTACTTC
V: TRBV7-3; D: TRBD2; J: TRBJ2-2; size: .; CDR3: CASKRGANTGELFF; DNA: TGTGCCAGCAAGCGGGGGGCGAACACCGGGGAGCTGTTTTTT
V: TRBV30; D: .; J: TRBJ1-5; size: .; CDR3: CAWSASGVQPQHF; DNA: TGTGCCTGGAGTGCTTCAGGGGTTCAGCCCCAGCATTTT
V: TRBV7-2; D: TRBD1; J: TRBJ2-3; size: once; CDR3: CASSPGQGTDTQYF; DNA: TGTGCCAGCAGTCCGGGACAGGGCACAGATACGCAGTATTTT
V: TRBV15; D: .; J: TRBJ1-1; size: .; CDR3: CATSRDGQPNTEAFF; DNA: TGTGCCACCAGCAGAGACGGACAGCCGAACACTGAAGCTTTCTTT
V: TRBV5-5; D: .; J: TRBJ2-7; size: few; CDR3: CASSPLRGSGNEQYF; DNA: TGTGCCAGCAGCCCGCTCCGGGGTAGTGGAAACGAGCAGTACTTC
V: TRBV18; D: TRBD1; J: TRBJ2-5; size: .; CDR3: CASSPGQVGETQYF; DNA: TGTGCCAGCTCCCCTGGACAGGTGGGAGAGACCCAGTACTTC
V: TRBV21-1; D: .; J: TRBJ2-7; size: .; CDR3: CASSKGDRPSKRQYF; DNA: TGTGCCAGCAGCAAAGGGGACAGGCCGAGTAAGAGGCAGTACTTC
V: TRBV11-2; D: TRBD2; J: TRBJ2-3; size: .; CDR3: CASSLTSLAGGPGDTQYF; DNA: TGTGCCAGCAGCTTAACCTCACTAGCGGGGGGGCCGGGAGATACGCAGTATTTT
V: TRBV25-1; D: .; J: TRBJ1-4; size: .; CDR3: CASSESKELNEKLFF; DNA: TGTGCCAGCAGTGAATCGAAAGAGCTTAATGAAAAACTGTTTTTT
V: TRBV4-1; D: TRBD1; J: TRBJ2-7; size: .; CDR3: CASSRAETGGLYEQYF; DNA: TGCGCCAGCAGCCGGGCCGAGACAGGGGGTTTGTACGAGCAGTACTTC
V: TRBV19; D: TRBD2; J: TRBJ2-3; size: .; CDR3: CASSFLAGGSTDTQYF; DNA: TGTGCCAGTAGTTTTCTAGCGGGGGGGAGCACAGATACGCAGTATTTT
V: TRBV29-1; D: .; J: TRBJ2-7; size: few; CDR3: CSVEGGGLEQYF; DNA: TGCAGCGTTGAAGGGGGGGGGCTTGAGCAGTACTTC
V: TRBV7-6; D: .; J: TRBJ2-2; size: .; CDR3: CASRGLDTGELFF; DNA: TGTGCCAGCAGGGGACTGGACACCGGGGAGCTGTTTTTT
V: TRBV2; D: .; J: TRBJ2-7; size: .; CDR3: CASEGRAANYEQYF; DNA: TGTGCCAGTGAGGGAAGGGCCGCCAACTACGAGCAGTACTTC
V: TRBV6-4; D: TRBD2; J: TRBJ2-7; size: .; CDR3: CASSEGSGGQYEQYF; DNA: TGTGCCAGCAGTGAAGGTAGCGGGGGGCAATACGAGCAGTACTTC
V: TRBV5-4; D: TRBD1; J: TRBJ2-2; size: .; CDR3: CASSLRGLTGELFF; DNA: TGTGCCAGCAGCTTAAGGGGGCTGACCGGGGAGCTGTTTTTT
V: TRBV4-3; D: .; J: TRBJ1-2; size: .; CDR3: CASSPQPPGRVVGGGYTF; DNA: TGCGCCAGCAGCCCACAACCACCGGGGAGGGTAGTAGGAGGTGGCTACACCTTC
V: TRBV27; D: .; J: TRBJ1-4; size: .; CDR3: CASSLLGATNEKLFF; DNA: TGTGCCAGCAGTTTATTGGGGGCGACTAATGAAAAACTGTTTTTT
V: TRBV30; D: .; J: TRBJ1-2; size: .; CDR3: CAWETGDVVVNYGYTF; DNA: TGTGCCTGGGAGACGGGGGACGTGGTGGTAAACTATGGCTACACCTTC
V: TRBV19; D: .; J: TRBJ2-7; size: .; CDR3: CASSINGAYEQYF; DNA: TGTGCCAGTAGTATTAACGGGGCCTACGAGCAGTACTTC
V: TRBV19; D: TRBD2; J: TRBJ2-3; size: .; CDR3: CASSQPGLAVPDTQYF; DNA: TGTGCCAGTAGCCAACCGGGACTAGCGGTCCCAGATACGCAGTATTTT
V: TRBV6-6; D: .; J: TRBJ2-7; size: .; CDR3: CASRKAQGKDHEQYF; DNA: TGTGCCAGCAGGAAAGCGCAGGGGAAGGACCACGAGCAGTACTTC
V: TRBV19; D: .; J: TRBJ1-2; size: .; CDR3: CASSRRTDPYGYTF; DNA: TGTGCCAGTAGTAGAAGGACAGACCCCTATGGCTACACCTTC
V: TRBV27; D: .; J: TRBJ2-3; size: .; CDR3: CASSLQAFTDTQYF; DNA: TGTGCCAGCAGTTTACAGGCCTTCACAGATACGCAGTATTTT
V: TRBV4-1; D: TRBD1; J: TRBJ1-2; size: .; CDR3: CASSQDQGTGWKSYGYTF; DNA: TGCGCCAGCAGCCAAGATCAGGGGACAGGGTGGAAGAGCTATGGCTACACCTTC
V: TRBV10-1; D: TRBD1; J: TRBJ2-3; size: .; CDR3: CASSVQGAQTTDTQYF; DNA: TGCGCCAGCAGCGTACAGGGGGCCCAGACGACAGATACGCAGTATTTT
V: TRBV5-4; D: TRBD2; J: TRBJ2-1; size: .; CDR3: CASSREAGGIEQFF; DNA: TGTGCCAGCAGCCGGGAAGCGGGGGGTATAGAGCAGTTCTTC
V: TRBV7-9; D: .; J: TRBJ1-1; size: once; CDR3: CASMLFETEAFF; DNA: TGTGCCAGCATGCTATTTGAAACTGAAGCTTTCTTT
V: TRBV6-5; D: .; J: TRBJ2-5; size: .; CDR3: CASSRGPSLQETQYF; DNA: TGTGCCAGCTCCCGAGGCCCCTCCCTCCAAGAGACCCAGTACTTC
V: TRBV9; D: TRBD1; J: TRBJ1-1; size: .; CDR3: CASSEGTGDPEAFF; DNA: TGTGCCAGCAGCGAGGGGACAGGGGATCCTGAAGCTTTCTTT